The 32 T cell receptor beta chains in this list originate from one sample, sequenced in a study of blood T cells in healthy people across ages. Primers used in a second PCR of about 6 to 11 cycles were a sample-barcoded 5' primer and a J-beta primer mix. TCRdb reprocessed the 5' RACE reads via MiXCR and lists one record per CDR3 protein. The sample has 1.5 million or so distinct CDR3 sequences, 35% to 45% seen once; the top ten hold less than 8%. Sequences were obtained from blood. Receptors originate from a woman under 30 in good health.

On this clonotype itself: The junction departs from the called germline gene at one end, perhaps through a read error. In DNA form, the CDR3 reads TGCGCCAGCAGCTTCGTACTAGCGGGAGGTGATACGCAGTATTTT. The encoded protein is CASSFVLAGGDTQYF. The chain joins TRBV7-6 to TRBJ2-3; 12 bases align to TRBD2. The CDR3 sequence is 15 residues long. Per germline, CDR1 SGHVS and CDR2 FNYEAQ.

J is TRBJ1-2 and V is TRBV6-5; 8 positions match TRBD1. Germline-derived CDR1 and CDR2 are MNHEY and SVGAGI. V trimming: 5 bases; J trimming: 8 bases; junction bases outside the gene matches: 16. The CDR3 consists of 16 residues. CDR3 in amino acids: CASSLTGDRLRGGYTF. In DNA form, the CDR3 reads TGTGCCAGCAGTCTGACAGGGGATCGTCTCAGGGGCGGCTACACCTTC.

This sequence joins TRBV4-1 and TRBJ1-3; the D gene is possibly TRBD1 (5 bases). Trimming stripped 5 bases from V and 8 bases from J, with 7 bases between. The CDR3 spans 11 residues. Germline-derived CDR1 and CDR2 are MGHRA and YSYEKL. CDR3 amino acids: CASSSGDTIYF. The CDR3 DNA reads TGCGCCAGCAGCTCGGGGGACACCATATATTTT.

The gene calls are TRBV6-6 and TRBJ2-7; TRBD1 matches 12 bases. The CDR3 contains 14 residues. V shed 6 bases and J 3 bases; nucleotides not matched to a gene: 3. CDR1 and CDR2 from the germline V gene are MNHNY and SVGAGI (reference sequence). The DNA of the CDR3 is TGTGCCAGCAGGGGGACAGGGGGCTACTACGAGCAGTACTTC. Translating gives CASRGTGGYYEQYF.

V usage is TRBV6-2 or TRBV6-3 and J usage is TRBJ2-7; weak D call: TRBD2 (6 bases). V lost 6 bases, J lost 8 bases, and 14 bases lay in between. Germline CDR1 MNHEY, CDR2 SVGEGT. The CDR3 length is 12 residues. CDR3 amino acids: CASSRTEGQQYF. The CDR3 nucleotides are TGTGCCAGCAGCCGAACGGAGGGCCAGCAGTACTTC.

This clonotype was detected a few times. The chain is built from TRBV20-1 and TRBJ2-1; TRBD2 matches 13 bases. The germline V gene encodes CDR1 DFQATT and CDR2 SNEGSKA (reference sequence). With V trimmed by 0 bases and J by 9 bases, 8 bases remained unmatched. The CDR3 contains 16 residues. CDR3 nucleotide sequence: TGCAGTGCTAGAGATCCCCGGACTAGCGGGAGTAGTGAGCAGTTCTTC. Translating gives CSARDPRTSGSSEQFF.

This sequence joins TRBV3-1 and TRBJ2-4, with TRBD1 matching 7 bases. The ends lost 1 base at V and 2 bases at J; junction bases unmatched: 2. The CDR3 consists of 15 residues. The germline V gene has CDR1 LGHDT and CDR2 YNNKEL (reference sequence). The CDR3 DNA sequence: TGTGCCAGCAGCCAAGGGACAGGTACCAAAAACATTCAGTACTTC. Amino acids: CASSQGTGTKNIQYF. Together with reference TRBV3-1 and TRBJ2-4, the CDR3 gives the full variable domain: DTAVSQTPKYLVTQMGNDKSIKCEQNLGHDTMYWYKQDSKKFLKIMFSYNNKELIINETVPNRFSPKSPDKAHLNLHINSLELGDSAVYFCASSQGTGTKNIQYFGAGTRLSVL.

This clonotype was recorded a few times. The rearrangement uses TRBV5-8 and TRBJ2-1; 12 bases align to TRBD2. With 4 bases clipped from V and 7 bases from J, the junction kept 12 bases outside the gene matches. This CDR3 has 17 residues. The germline V gene encodes CDR1 SGHTS and CDR2 YDEGEE. Here the CDR3 DNA reads TGTGCCAGCAGCCGACGGACGGCTAGCGGGGGGGCTAATGAGCAGTTCTTC. Amino acid sequence: CASSRRTASGGANEQFF.

The chain's CDR3 is CSARGRDRTTYNEQFF. In DNA form, the CDR3 reads TGCAGTGCTAGAGGCCGGGACAGGACCACCTACAATGAGCAGTTCTTC. The chain has TRBV20-1 and TRBJ2-1; 8 bases are shared with TRBD1. The V gene's germline CDR1 is DFQATT and CDR2 SNEGSKA (reference sequence). V shed 1 base and J 2 bases; nucleotides not matched to a gene: 7. This CDR3 spans 16 amino acids.

The chain is built from TRBV7-9 and TRBJ2-1; 10 bases fit TRBD2. The CDR3 loop spans 15 amino acids. The V and J ends lost 5 bases and 6 bases, in that order; junction bases with no gene match: 7. In germline, CDR1 is SEHNR, CDR2 FQNEAQ (reference sequence). CDR3 in amino acids: CASSLLAGASNEQFF. The CDR3 nucleotides are TGTGCCAGCAGCCTTCTAGCGGGGGCAAGCAATGAGCAGTTCTTC.

There are many counts of this clonotype. This rearrangement joins TRBV5-1 to TRBJ2-7; TRBD2 aligns across 9 bases. CDR3 length: 16 residues. V dropped 4 bases and J dropped 1; count of bases not matched to a gene: 9. CDR1 is SGHRS, CDR2 YFSETQ, per germline. CDR3 DNA: TGCGCCAGCAGCCCCGGCGGCGGGAGGGTTTCCTACGAGCAGTACTTC. The encoded protein is CASSPGGGRVSYEQYF.

This chain joins TRBV18 and TRBJ1-2; TRBD1 is a possible D gene (6 bases). The CDR3 is 14 amino acids. V was clipped by 0 bases and J by 5 bases, with 10 bases between them. Germline values: CDR1 KGHSH, CDR2 LQKENI. CDR3 region: CASSPPDRAYGYTF. The CDR3 region has the DNA TGTGCCAGCTCACCACCGGACAGAGCATATGGCTACACCTTC.

This clonotype was seen more than once but under ten times. The V gene is TRBV6-1, the J gene TRBJ2-3, with TRBD2 identical over 12 bases. The V and J ends lost 3 bases and 4 bases, in that order; junction bases with no gene match: 5. Germline V gives CDR1 MNHNS, CDR2 SASEGT. The CDR3 has 16 residues. CDR3 nucleotide sequence: TGTGCCAGCAGTGACCCGGGACTAGCGGGTTCAGATACGCAGTATTTT. Encoded protein: CASSDPGLAGSDTQYF.

The chain is built from TRBV6-5 and TRBJ2-6; TRBD1 aligns across 7 bases. The germline gives CDR1 MNHEY, CDR2 SVGAGI. The V and J ends lost 0 bases and 0 bases, in that order; junction bases with no gene match: 8. The CDR3 runs to 19 residues. The CDR3 region is CASSYSTPGTASGANVLTF. The CDR3 DNA reads as TGTGCCAGCAGTTACTCGACCCCTGGGACAGCCTCTGGGGCCAACGTCCTGACTTTC.

This clonotype has a count of ten or more. The chain is built from TRBV7-9 and TRBJ2-3; D call uncertain. The CDR3 loop spans 14 amino acids. Trimming shortened V by 2 bases and J by 2 bases, and 8 bases separated the two germline ends. Germline CDR1 is SEHNR and CDR2 is FQNEAQ (reference sequence). CDR3 loop: CASSLPRTTDTQYF. The CDR3, as DNA: TGTGCCAGCAGCTTACCCCGCACCACAGATACGCAGTATTTT.

This clonotype showed up just a few times. The chain links TRBV4-2 to TRBJ2-1; 8 bases agree with TRBD2. With 0 bases clipped from V and 4 bases from J, the junction kept 5 bases outside the gene matches. The CDR3 has 16 residues. CDR1 is LGHNA and CDR2 is YNFKEQ in the germline V gene. The CDR3 DNA follows: TGTGCCAGCAGCCAAGATCCTAGCGGGCGATACAATGAGCAGTTCTTC. This gives the protein CASSQDPSGRYNEQFF.

The V gene is TRBV20-1, the J gene TRBJ1-4; no clear D gene. The germline CDR1 and CDR2 sequences are DFQATT and SNEGSKA (reference sequence). The CDR3 is 14 amino acids. Trimming removed 3 bases from V and 7 bases from J, with 15 bases in between. The CDR3 coding sequence is TGCAGTGCTAGGCTGACGGGTGGAGGTGAAAAACTGTTTTTT. It codes for CSARLTGGGEKLFF.

The chain couples TRBV10-3 to TRBJ1-1, with 9 nucleotides matching TRBD1. Per the germline V gene, CDR1 is ENHRY and CDR2 is SYGVKD. This CDR3 has 16 residues. With 2 bases clipped from V and 2 bases from J, the junction kept 6 bases outside the gene matches. CDR3 protein: CAISEPRTGENTEAFF. For the CDR3, the DNA is TGTGCCATCAGTGAGCCCCGGACAGGGGAAAACACTGAAGCTTTCTTT.

The chain recombines TRBV2 with TRBJ2-7; D is ambiguous. Germline loops: CDR1 SNHLY, CDR2 FYNNEI. Trimming cost V 4 bases and J 5 bases, with 15 bases left between them. The CDR3 runs 14 residues. This CDR3 reads CASSVLNGQDEQYF. CDR3 coding DNA: TGTGCCAGCAGTGTTCTAAACGGGCAGGACGAGCAGTACTTC.

This clonotype was recorded a few times. The rearrangement joins TRBV7-2 to TRBJ1-4, with D hard to call. Germline loops: CDR1 SGHTA, CDR2 FQGNSA. V was pared by 5 bases and J by 7 bases, with 11 bases between. The CDR3 is made up of 13 amino acids. CDR3 sequence: CASSPQTTEKLFF. The CDR3, as DNA: TGTGCCAGCAGCCCACAGACGACTGAAAAACTGTTTTTT. The full variable domain, completed using reference TRBV7-2 and TRBJ1-4, is GAGVSQSPSNKVTEKGKDVELRCDPISGHTALYWYRQSLGQGLEFLIYFQGNSAPDKSGLPSDRFSAERTGGSVSTLTIQRTQQEDSAVYLCASSPQTTEKLFFGSGTQLSVL.

This chain connects TRBV20-1 to TRBJ1-1; D not resolved. The CDR3 totals 13 residues. V dropped 8 bases and J dropped 5 bases, with 18 bases sitting between them. The germline gives CDR1 DFQATT, CDR2 SNEGSKA (reference sequence). The CDR3 sequence is CSTSTLPRTEAFF. The DNA for the CDR3 is TGCAGTACCTCGACCCTCCCGCGGACTGAAGCTTTCTTT.

The chain joins TRBV27 to TRBJ1-1; weak D call: TRBD1 (6 bases). CDR3 size: 15 residues. Trimming took 6 bases from V and 0 from J, leaving 14 bases between them. Germline V CDR1 and CDR2: MNHEY, SMNVEV (reference sequence). Here the CDR3 DNA reads TGTGCCAGCAGGGGGGTGAGGGGGATGAACACTGAAGCTTTCTTT. Residues: CASRGVRGMNTEAFF.

A few counts support this clonotype. This chain connects TRBV7-9 to TRBJ2-7, with 7 positions matching TRBD1. Trimming at V came to 5 bases and at J to 6 bases, leaving 10 bases not matched to a gene. The length of the CDR3 is 14 residues. Germline assignment: CDR1 SEHNR and CDR2 FQNEAQ (reference sequence). The CDR3 protein is CASSLRQGTVEQYF. CDR3 in DNA: TGTGCCAGCAGCCTCCGACAGGGTACGGTCGAGCAGTACTTC. Filled out from reference TRBV7-9 and TRBJ2-7, the complete variable domain reads DTGVSQNPRHKITKRGQNVTFRCDPISEHNRLYWYRQTLGQGPEFLTYFQNEAQLEKSRLLSDRFSAERPKGSFSTLEIQRTEQGDSAMYLCASSLRQGTVEQYFGPGTRLTVT.

The rearrangement joins TRBV2 to TRBJ1-2; possibly TRBD1 for D (6 bases). CDR3 size: 15 residues. With 6 bases removed from V and 2 bases from J, the gap between germline ends came to 16 bases. Germline V gives CDR1 SNHLY, CDR2 FYNNEI. The CDR3 DNA is TGTGCCAGCAGACATAGGGACACAAAGAACTATGGCTACACCTTC. Protein product: CASRHRDTKNYGYTF.

About this clonotype: This may stem from a read error, because a much larger clone lies one nucleotide away. The chain combines TRBV2 with TRBJ2-7; D gene uncertain. Trimming stripped 4 bases from V and 3 bases from J, with 4 bases between. The CDR3 spans 11 residues. The germline gives CDR1 SNHLY, CDR2 FYNNEI. The CDR3 is CASSVHYEQYF. The CDR3 DNA reads as TGTGCCAGCAGTGTCCACTACGAGCAGTACTTC.

This clonotype was detected a few times. The rearrangement uses TRBV20-1 and TRBJ2-1, with a possible D match to TRBD2 (5 bases). CDR3 length equals 15 residues. V was clipped by 3 bases and J by 9 bases, with 21 bases between them. Germline V gene sequence: CDR1 DFQATT, CDR2 SNEGSKA (reference sequence). CDR3 bases: TGCAGTGCTAGCGGGCTAGAGGGAAGCAATACTGAGCAGTTCTTC. This encodes CSASGLEGSNTEQFF.

This clonotype was picked up a small number of times. The CDR3 loop is CASSLLPNEYDTQYF. In DNA form, the CDR3 reads TGTGCCAGCTCCCTCCTCCCAAATGAGTACGATACGCAGTATTTT. The chain is built from TRBV18 and TRBJ2-3; no clear D gene. This CDR3 region has 15 residues. Trimming left V 6 bases short and J 6 bases short, with 19 bases between. Germline V gene lookup returns CDR1 KGHSH and CDR2 LQKENI.

This chain connects TRBV28 to TRBJ1-5; D ambiguous. Germline V gene lookup returns CDR1 MDHEN and CDR2 SYDVKM. Between the trimmed V and J ends, which lost 5 bases and 5 bases, there was a span of 16 bases. The CDR3 is 15 amino acids. CDR3 residues: CASSIPGLRDQPQHF. CDR3 coding DNA: TGTGCCAGCAGTATCCCGGGATTGAGGGATCAGCCCCAGCATTTT.

The chain links TRBV20-1 to TRBJ2-5; D might be TRBD2 (5 bases). The J call is doubtful: the DNA matches TRBJ2-7 better. The CDR3 runs to 13 residues. Germline V gene sequence: CDR1 DFQATT, CDR2 SNEGSKA (reference sequence). CDR3 DNA: TGCAGTGCTCCTGCTGCCGGGATAAACGAGCAGTACTTC. Its protein product is CSAPAAGINEQYF.

The CDR3 region has the DNA TGTGCCAGCAGCCAAACGGGGTTCACTGAAGCTTTCTTT. Its protein is CASSQTGFTEAFF. The chain has TRBV14 and TRBJ1-1; no reliable D call. This CDR3 is 13 amino acids long. V lost 2 bases and J 4 bases, leaving 8 bases between the germline ends. Germline CDR1 is SGHDN and CDR2 is FVKESK.

This clonotype appeared a few times. The chain couples TRBV20-1 to TRBJ2-1; no clear D gene. The CDR3 loop spans 11 amino acids. V dropped 4 bases and J dropped 8 bases, with 9 bases sitting between them. Looked up from germline, CDR1 is DFQATT and CDR2 is SNEGSKA (reference sequence). CDR3 residues: CSAIAAYEQFF. The CDR3 DNA reads TGCAGTGCTATCGCCGCATATGAGCAGTTCTTC.

This chain connects TRBV3-1 to TRBJ2-3; 9 nucleotides agree with TRBD2. The junction had 13 bases not matched to a gene; V was cut back by 1 base and J by 5 bases. Germline assignment: CDR1 LGHDT and CDR2 YNNKEL (reference sequence). The CDR3 totals 18 residues. CDR3 region: CASSQGSASGRYGDTQYF. For the CDR3, the DNA is TGTGCCAGCAGCCAAGGGTCAGCGAGCGGGAGGTACGGAGATACGCAGTATTTT.